The rows below give T cell receptor beta chains drawn from one sample of a study of blood T cell repertoires in COVID-19. Measured with immunoSEQ multiplex PCR; TCRdb has only the in-frame clones, and not every one. Seen here are around 150,000 clones, roughly nine tenths observed once, and the top ten hold 15% to 20%. The sequencing input was peripheral blood. These receptors all come from a man aged 55 to 69 with active or convalescent COVID-19. CDR3s include the opening cysteine and the closing phenylalanine or tryptophan. D genes are given only for firm matches. Not every row has a clone size; where given, it reads once, few, many or a size class.

>TRBV5-3|TRBD2|TRBJ2-1|-
CARSPRRLAAINEQFF
TGTGCCAGAAGCCCCCGCAGACTAGCGGCCATCAATGAGCAGTTCTTC
>TRBV7-9|-|TRBJ1-6|-
CASSSGSYNSPLHF
TGTGCCAGCAGCTCAGGGTCTTATAATTCACCCCTCCACTTT
>TRBV11-2|-|TRBJ1-2|once
CASSLEQVDYTF
TGTGCCAGCAGCTTAGAACAGGTAGACTACACCTTC
>TRBV10-3|TRBD1|TRBJ1-5|-
CAISAQGADGQPQHF
TGTGCCATCAGCGCACAGGGGGCCGACGGTCAGCCCCAGCATTTT
>TRBV19|TRBD2|TRBJ2-7|-
CASSIPAGRGGTYEQYF
TGTGCCAGTAGTATCCCCGCGGGGCGGGGGGGGACCTACGAGCAGTACTTC
>TRBV21-1|-|TRBJ1-6|-
CASSKDRRGQALNSPLHF
TGTGCCAGCAGCAAAGATCGCAGGGGGCAGGCCCTCAATTCACCCCTCCACTTT
>TRBV10-1|-|TRBJ1-1|-
CASRLTVGTEAFF
TGCGCCAGCAGATTGACAGTAGGGACTGAAGCTTTCTTT
>TRBV28|TRBD1|TRBJ2-4|-
CASSTTTGTGVKAKNIQYF
TGTGCCAGCAGTACAACGACCGGGACAGGGGTCAAAGCCAAAAACATTCAGTACTTC
>TRBV7-2|-|TRBJ2-1|-
CASSSVLQGTHNEQFF
TGTGCCAGCAGCTCCGTACTACAGGGTACCCACAATGAGCAGTTCTTC
>TRBV6-5|-|TRBJ1-1|-
CATHRLLEAFF
TGTGCCACCCACCGGCTTCTGGAGGCTTTCTTT
>TRBV7-8|TRBD1|TRBJ1-1|few
CASSLDRGQGDTEAFF
TGTGCCAGCAGCTTAGACAGGGGGCAAGGGGACACTGAAGCTTTCTTT
>TRBV10-3|TRBD1|TRBJ1-2|once
CAISGWGQEYGYTF
TGTGCCATCAGTGGATGGGGACAGGAATACGGCTACACCTTC
>TRBV6-6|-|TRBJ1-5|-
CASSYGQGDNQPQHF
TGTGCCAGCAGTTATGGTCAGGGCGATAATCAGCCCCAGCATTTT
>TRBV5-1|TRBD1|TRBJ1-1|-
CASTRDSSTNTEAFF
TGCGCCAGCACACGGGACAGCAGTACGAACACTGAAGCTTTCTTT
>TRBV2|-|TRBJ1-5|once
CASSADEATTEHF
TGTGCCAGCAGTGCTGATGAGGCCACGACTGAACATTTT
>TRBV19|TRBD1|TRBJ2-7|-
CASSSDRDYEQYF
TGTGCCAGTAGTTCCGACAGGGACTACGAGCAGTACTTC
>TRBV19|-|TRBJ1-5|few
CASSTTTGWNQPQHF
TGTGCCAGTAGTACTACCACAGGGTGGAATCAGCCCCAGCATTTT
>TRBV11-3|TRBD1|TRBJ1-5|-
CASSGSGQGSNQPQHF
TGTGCCAGCAGCGGATCGGGACAGGGCAGCAATCAGCCCCAGCATTTT
>TRBV7-2|TRBD2|TRBJ2-3|-
CASSSGTSGLADTQYF
TGTGCCAGCAGCTCCGGGACTAGCGGGTTAGCAGATACGCAGTATTTT
>TRBV19|TRBD2|TRBJ2-3|-
CASTTSRGGPDTQYF
TGTGCCAGTACCACATCACGGGGGGGCCCAGATACGCAGTATTTT
>TRBV18|-|TRBJ1-1|-
CASSPPRFTEAFF
TGTGCCAGCTCACCACCGCGCTTCACTGAAGCTTTCTTT
>TRBV27|TRBD1|TRBJ1-6|-
CASSLVAGGNSPLHF
TGTGCCAGCAGTTTAGTGGCAGGGGGCAATTCACCCCTCCACTTT
>TRBV28|TRBD2|TRBJ2-1|-
CASSLPASGAYNEQFF
TGTGCCAGCAGTTTACCTGCTAGCGGGGCATACAATGAGCAGTTCTTC
>TRBV5-1|-|TRBJ2-3|-
CASSYYRVGGTDTQYF
TGCGCCAGCAGCTATTACAGGGTTGGAGGCACAGATACGCAGTATTTT
>TRBV12-3/TRBV12-4|-|TRBJ2-1|once
CASSIGNEQFF
TGTGCCAGCAGTATCGGCAATGAGCAGTTCTTC
>TRBV19|-|TRBJ2-5|-
CASSLYRDSETQYF
TGTGCCAGTAGTCTATACCGGGACTCCGAGACCCAGTACTTC